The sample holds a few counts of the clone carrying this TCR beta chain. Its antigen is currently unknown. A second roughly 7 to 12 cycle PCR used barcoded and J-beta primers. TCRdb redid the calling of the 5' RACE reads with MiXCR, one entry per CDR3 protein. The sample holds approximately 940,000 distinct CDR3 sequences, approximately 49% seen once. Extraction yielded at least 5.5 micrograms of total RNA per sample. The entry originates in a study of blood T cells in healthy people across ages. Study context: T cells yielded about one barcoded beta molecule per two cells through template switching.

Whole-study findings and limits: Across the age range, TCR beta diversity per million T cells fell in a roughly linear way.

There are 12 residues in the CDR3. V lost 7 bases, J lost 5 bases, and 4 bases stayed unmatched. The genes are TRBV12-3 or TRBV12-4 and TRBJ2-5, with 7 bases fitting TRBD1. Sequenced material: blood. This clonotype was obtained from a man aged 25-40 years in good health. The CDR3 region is CASNVDRETQYF. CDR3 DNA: TGTGCCAGCAACGTGGACAGGGAGACCCAGTACTTC.